This paragraph reports one T cell receptor beta chain. The data belong to a study of blood T cell repertoires in COVID-19. TCRdb's copy holds only in-frame clones and misses some; the assay was immunoSEQ multiplex PCR. This sample has approximately 16,000 clones; around 90% occur once, and the top ten carry 2.4%. V gave up 3 bases and J gave up 8 bases; unmatched junction bases: 8. Germline CDR1 is SGHTA and CDR2 is FQGNSA. The CDR3 is 15 residues long. The chain uses TRBV7-2 and TRBJ2-1; 9 nucleotides align to TRBD2. The sequenced sample consisted of peripheral blood. The receptor comes from a woman between 65 and 79 years old in a cohort sampled during active or convalescent COVID-19. DNA of the CDR3: TGTGCCAGCAGCTTCCGAAGTAGCGGGGGCCATGAGCAGTTCTTC. Translation gives CASSFRSSGGHEQFF.